The next 21 T cell receptor beta chains were all read from a single sample in a study of blood T cell repertoires in COVID-19. The method was immunoSEQ multiplex PCR; TCRdb's version includes in-frame clones alone and lacks a portion of them. Altogether 97,000 or so clones are present, about 87% being singletons, with the ten largest covering 2.5% to 3.5%. Sequencing was done on a sample of peripheral blood. The receptors were sampled from a man aged 50-59 years with active or convalescent COVID-19.

The rearrangement links TRBV19 to TRBJ2-5; weak D call: TRBD2 (6 bases). The CDR3 contains 14 residues. Trimming took off 3 bases at V and 4 bases at J, with 12 bases between the two ends. Germline CDR1 reads LNHDA; CDR2 reads SQIVND (reference sequence). The CDR3, as DNA: TGTGCCAGTAGTATCTCGGGGGTGTTAGAGACCCAGTACTTC. As protein: CASSISGVLETQYF.

CDR3 nucleotides: TGTGCTAGTGGTTTGAGGTTCGAGGAGACGAACACCGGGGAGCTGTTTTTT. As protein: CASGLRFEETNTGELFF. The chain combines TRBV12-5 with TRBJ2-2, with D hard to call. Per germline, CDR1 LGHNT and CDR2 FRNRAP. The CDR3 is 17 residues long. Trimming shortened V by 2 bases and J by 0 bases, and 13 bases separated the two germline ends.

This sequence joins TRBV28 and TRBJ1-5; the match to TRBD1 covers 11 bases. The junction had 2 bases not matched to a gene; V was cut back by 5 bases and J by 2 bases. The length of the CDR3 is 15 residues. Germline assignment: CDR1 MDHEN and CDR2 SYDVKM. The CDR3, as DNA: TGTGCCAGCAGTCGGACAGGGGGCGGCAATCAGCCCCAGCATTTT. Translated, it gives CASSRTGGGNQPQHF.

The chain couples TRBV5-4 to TRBJ2-7; D possibly corresponds to TRBD2 (6 bases). Trimming took off 5 bases at V and 11 bases at J, with 20 bases between the two ends. CDR3 length: 13 amino acids. Germline lookup yields CDR1 SGHNT and CDR2 YYREEE (reference sequence). The CDR3 reads CASSLFAGTLEYV. CDR3 nucleotides: TGTGCCAGCAGTCTTTTCGCCGGGACTTTAGAGTACGTC.

This chain links TRBV20-1 with TRBJ2-5; 7 bases align to TRBD2. CDR1 is DFQATT, CDR2 SNEGSKA, per germline (reference sequence). V lost 3 bases and J lost 1; bases outside the gene matches: 5. The CDR3 runs 14 residues. The CDR3 sequence is CSASKGGGQETQYF. As DNA, the CDR3 is TGCAGTGCTAGTAAGGGCGGGGGCCAAGAGACCCAGTACTTC.

The V and J genes are TRBV7-9 and TRBJ2-7; 7 bases match TRBD1. This CDR3 has 14 residues. J gave up 2 bases and V 5 bases, and 6 bases lay outside the gene matches. Germline V lookup: CDR1 SEHNR, CDR2 FQNEAQ (reference sequence). The CDR3 sequence is CASSRDSLPYEQYF. The CDR3 DNA reads as TGTGCCAGCAGCCGGGACAGCCTACCCTACGAGCAGTACTTC. Full variable domain (outside the CDR3, taken from reference TRBV7-9 and TRBJ2-7): DTGVSQNPRHKITKRGQNVTFRCDPISEHNRLYWYRQTLGQGPEFLTYFQNEAQLEKSRLLSDRFSAERPKGSFSTLEIQRTEQGDSAMYLCASSRDSLPYEQYFGPGTRLTVT.

The chain recombines TRBV7-9 with TRBJ1-5, with 10 bases lining up with TRBD1. This CDR3 spans 19 amino acids. Per germline, CDR1 SEHNR and CDR2 FQNEAQ (reference sequence). The trim removed 1 base at V and 2 bases at J, leaving 11 bases unmatched. The CDR3 loop is CASSLGLGQGYSGNQPQHF. CDR3 coding DNA: TGTGCCAGCAGCTTAGGATTGGGACAGGGGTATTCAGGCAATCAGCCCCAGCATTTT.

The gene calls are TRBV19 and TRBJ1-5, with TRBD1 matching over 9 bases. The J segment lost 0 bases and the V segment lost 4 bases, leaving 4 bases of the junction unmatched. CDR3 size: 16 residues. Germline assignment: CDR1 LNHDA and CDR2 SQIVND (reference sequence). The CDR3 DNA reads TGTGCCAGTAGTACGACAGGGGGTTTTAGCAATCAGCCCCAGCATTTT. Residues: CASSTTGGFSNQPQHF.

The V call is TRBV5-4, the J call TRBJ2-5, with TRBD1 matching 7 bases. Germline CDR1 and CDR2: SGHNT and YYREEE (reference sequence). The CDR3 loop spans 13 amino acids. Losses at the gene ends were 0 bases for V and 4 bases for J; bases not matched to a gene: 0. CDR3 residues: CASSLDRGETQYF. The CDR3 DNA reads as TGTGCCAGCAGCTTGGACAGGGGAGAGACCCAGTACTTC.

The V call is TRBV7-2, the J call TRBJ1-3; possibly TRBD1 for D (5 bases). Germline-derived CDR1 and CDR2 are SGHTA and FQGNSA. The CDR3 runs 16 residues. Trimming cost V 5 bases and J 0 bases, with 14 bases left between them. The CDR3 region has the DNA TGTGCCAGCAGCCCTATAGGTGACAGCTCTGGAAACACCATATATTTT. Its protein is CASSPIGDSSGNTIYF.

The CDR3 loop is CASSGGTGRPEQYF. The CDR3 DNA reads TGTGCCAGTAGTGGAGGGACAGGACGCCCCGAGCAGTACTTC. The chain couples TRBV19 to TRBJ2-7, with 8 bases matching TRBD1. The CDR3 totals 14 residues. The V segment lost 5 bases and the J segment 6 bases; nucleotides outside the gene matches: 9. Per the germline V gene, CDR1 is LNHDA and CDR2 is SQIVND (reference sequence). Full variable domain (outside the CDR3, taken from reference TRBV19 and TRBJ2-7): DGGITQSPKYLFRKEGQNVTLSCEQNLNHDAMYWYRQDPGQGLRLIYYSQIVNDFQKGDIAEGYSVSREKKESFPLTVTSAQKNPTAFYLCASSGGTGRPEQYFGPGTRLTVT.

The J gene is TRBJ2-1, the V gene TRBV10-2; 7 nucleotides match TRBD1. The CDR3 runs to 14 residues. Losses at the gene ends were 3 bases for V and 8 bases for J; bases not matched to a gene: 7. Germline assignment: CDR1 WSHSY and CDR2 SAAADI. This chain's CDR3 is CASSDAQGFDEQFF. Here the CDR3 DNA reads TGCGCCAGCAGTGATGCACAGGGGTTCGATGAGCAGTTCTTC.

In nucleotides, the CDR3 is TGTGCCAGCACTGGAGACGGCAATCAGCCCCAGCATTTT. Translation: CASTGDGNQPQHF. The chain is built from TRBV25-1 and TRBJ1-5; D not resolved. CDR1 is MGHDK and CDR2 is SYGVNS in the germline V gene. The CDR3 length is 13 residues. V was pared by 7 bases and J by 2 bases, with 9 bases between.

The gene calls are TRBV25-1 and TRBJ2-2; tentatively, D is TRBD1 (6 bases). This CDR3 has 14 amino acids. Trimming took off 4 bases at V and 5 bases at J, with 11 bases between the two ends. Germline CDR1 and CDR2: MGHDK and SYGVNS. The DNA of the CDR3 is TGTGCCAGCAGTGGTATACAGGGAACCGGGGAGCTGTTTTTT. Its translation: CASSGIQGTGELFF. The full variable domain, with the rest looked up from reference TRBV25-1 and TRBJ2-2, is EADIYQTPRYLVIGTGKKITLECSQTMGHDKMYWYQQDPGMELHLIHYSYGVNSTEKGDLSSESTVSRIRTEHFPLTLESARPSHTSQYLCASSGIQGTGELFFGEGSRLTVL.

The rearrangement links TRBV9 to TRBJ2-7; 8 bases agree with TRBD1. CDR3 length: 14 residues. The V gene's germline CDR1 is SGDLS and CDR2 YYNGEE. Losses at the gene ends were 2 bases for V and 6 bases for J; bases not matched to a gene: 7. The CDR3: CASSVGQGGGEQYF. CDR3 bases: TGTGCCAGCAGCGTTGGACAGGGAGGTGGCGAGCAGTACTTC. Combining the CDR3 with reference TRBV9 and TRBJ2-7 gives the whole variable domain DSGVTQTPKHLITATGQRVTLRCSPRSGDLSVYWYQQSLDQGLQFLIQYYNGEERAKGNILERFSAQQFPDLHSELNLSSLELGDSALYFCASSVGQGGGEQYFGPGTRLTVT.

V and J are TRBV24-1 and TRBJ1-2; 12 bases are shared with TRBD1. CDR1 and CDR2 from the germline V gene are KGHDR and SFDVKD. This CDR3 has 14 amino acids. Losses at the gene ends were 7 bases for V and 6 bases for J; bases not matched to a gene: 5. For the CDR3, the DNA is TGTGCCACCAGCCCGGGACAGGGGGCTCATGGCTACACCTTC. It codes for CATSPGQGAHGYTF.

This clone was recorded a few times. This chain joins TRBV27 and TRBJ2-5; 7 nucleotides line up with TRBD2. Losses at the gene ends were 3 bases for V and 6 bases for J; bases not matched to a gene: 10. Per germline, CDR1 MNHEY and CDR2 SMNVEV (reference sequence). The CDR3 has 15 residues. CDR3 nucleotide sequence: TGTGCCAGCAGTTTTGGGTCTAGCGGTACTAAGACCCAGTACTTC. Its protein product is CASSFGSSGTKTQYF.

The rearrangement links TRBV28 to TRBJ2-7; D not certain. There are 11 residues in the CDR3. The V and J ends lost 4 bases and 3 bases respectively, with 4 bases between them. Germline V gene lookup returns CDR1 MDHEN and CDR2 SYDVKM. The DNA of the CDR3 is TGTGCCAGCAGTTCCAACTACGAGCAGTACTTC. Residues: CASSSNYEQYF.

This clone showed up just once. The gene calls are TRBV29-1 and TRBJ1-2, with 7 bases lining up with TRBD1. J gave up 4 bases and V 5 bases, and 4 bases lay outside the gene matches. This CDR3 contains 12 residues. CDR1 and CDR2 (germline): SQVTM, ANQGSEA. CDR3 coding DNA: TGCAGCGTTTTAGGGGACAGCTATGGCTACACCTTC. Amino acid sequence: CSVLGDSYGYTF.

The chain joins TRBV28 to TRBJ1-1; D perhaps matches TRBD1 (6 bases). The V gene's germline CDR1 is MDHEN and CDR2 SYDVKM. There are 15 residues in the CDR3. Between the trimmed V and J ends, which lost 5 bases and 2 bases, there was a span of 15 bases. The CDR3 reads CASSTPGQLNTEAFF. In DNA form, the CDR3 reads TGTGCCAGCAGTACCCCCGGACAGCTAAACACTGAAGCTTTCTTT.

This clone was found once. The rearrangement links TRBV28 to TRBJ2-5, with 12 bases matching TRBD1. CDR1 is MDHEN, CDR2 SYDVKM, per germline. Unmatched junction bases numbered 7, after V lost 6 bases and J lost 5 bases. This CDR3 has 15 residues. The chain's CDR3 is CASRGQGARRETQYF. CDR3 nucleotides: TGTGCCAGCAGGGGACAGGGGGCCCGGCGGGAGACCCAGTACTTC.